This record covers a single T cell receptor beta chain. Produced via immunoSEQ multiplex PCR; TCRdb's table is partial and in-frame only. The top ten clones hold approximately 9% of a sample with roughly 140,000 clones, about 80% of them seen once. The ends lost 0 bases at V and 8 bases at J; junction bases unmatched: 13. Germline CDR1 SGHKS, CDR2 YYEKEE (reference sequence). CDR3 size: 16 residues. The data belong to a study of blood T cell repertoires in COVID-19. The chain couples TRBV5-5 to TRBJ2-5; 7 bases are shared with TRBD2. Material: peripheral blood. The sequence came from a woman older than 75 in a cohort sampled during active or convalescent COVID-19. The CDR3, as DNA: TGTGCCAGCAGCTTGGGCGCCGGGGAGGGACTTCTCACCCAGTACTTC. Translation gives CASSLGAGEGLLTQYF.